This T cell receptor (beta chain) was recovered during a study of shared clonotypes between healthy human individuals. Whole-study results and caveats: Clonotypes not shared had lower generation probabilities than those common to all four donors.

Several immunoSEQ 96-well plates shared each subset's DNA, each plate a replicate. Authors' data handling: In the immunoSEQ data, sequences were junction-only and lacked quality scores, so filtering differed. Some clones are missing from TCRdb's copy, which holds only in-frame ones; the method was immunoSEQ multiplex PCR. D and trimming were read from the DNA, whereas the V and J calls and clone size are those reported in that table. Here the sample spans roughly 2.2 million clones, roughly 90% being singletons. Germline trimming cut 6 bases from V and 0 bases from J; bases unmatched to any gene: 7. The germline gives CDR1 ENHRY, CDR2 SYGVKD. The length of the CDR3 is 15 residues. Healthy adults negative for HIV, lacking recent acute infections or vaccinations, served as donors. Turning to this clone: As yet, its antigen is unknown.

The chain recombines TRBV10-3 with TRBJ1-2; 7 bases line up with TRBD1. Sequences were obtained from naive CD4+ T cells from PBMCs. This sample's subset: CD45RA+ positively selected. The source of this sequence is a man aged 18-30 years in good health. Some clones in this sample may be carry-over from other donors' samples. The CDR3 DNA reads TGTGCCATCAGCCGAGGACAGGACTCTAACTATGGCTACACCTTC. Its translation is CAISRGQDSNYGYTF.